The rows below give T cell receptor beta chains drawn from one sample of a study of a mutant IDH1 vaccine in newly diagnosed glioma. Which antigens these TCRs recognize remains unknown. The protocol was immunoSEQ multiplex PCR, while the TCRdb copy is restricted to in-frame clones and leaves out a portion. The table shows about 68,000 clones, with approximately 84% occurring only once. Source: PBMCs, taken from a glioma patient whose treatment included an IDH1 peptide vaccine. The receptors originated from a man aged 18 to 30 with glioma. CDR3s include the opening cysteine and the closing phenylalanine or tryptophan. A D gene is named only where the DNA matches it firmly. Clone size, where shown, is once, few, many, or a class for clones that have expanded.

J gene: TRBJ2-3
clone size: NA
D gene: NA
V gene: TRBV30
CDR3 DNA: TGTGCCTGGAGTGTTGGAGGGACAGATACGCAGTATTTT
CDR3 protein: CAWSVGGTDTQYF

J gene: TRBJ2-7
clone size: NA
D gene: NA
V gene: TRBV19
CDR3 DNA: TGTGCCAGTAGTCTCTACAGAGGCTCCTACGAGCAGTACTTC
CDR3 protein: CASSLYRGSYEQYF

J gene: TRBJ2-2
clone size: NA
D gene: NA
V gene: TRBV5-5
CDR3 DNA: TGTGCCAGCAGCTTCACCGGGGAGCTGTTTTTT
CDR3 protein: CASSFTGELFF

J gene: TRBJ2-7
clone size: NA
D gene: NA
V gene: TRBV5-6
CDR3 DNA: TGTGCCAGCAGCTTGATAGGCTTGGGCGGACCCTACGAGCAGTACTTC
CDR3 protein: CASSLIGLGGPYEQYF

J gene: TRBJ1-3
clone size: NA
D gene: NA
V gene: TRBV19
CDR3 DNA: TGTGCCAGTAGTCGCCAGGTCTCTGGAAACACCATATATTTT
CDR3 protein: CASSRQVSGNTIYF

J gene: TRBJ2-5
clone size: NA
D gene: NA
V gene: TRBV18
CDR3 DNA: TGTGCCAGCTCACCAATTCTAGACGAAGAGACCCAGTACTTC
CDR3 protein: CASSPILDEETQYF

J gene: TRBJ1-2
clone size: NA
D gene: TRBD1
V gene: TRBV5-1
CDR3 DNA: TGCGCCAGCAGCTTGCCACAGGGGGCTGGGGGCTACACCTTC
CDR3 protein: CASSLPQGAGGYTF

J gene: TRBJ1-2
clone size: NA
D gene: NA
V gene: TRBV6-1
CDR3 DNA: TGTGCCAGCAGTGAAAATTTCTGGGGGGCTGAAGGCTACACCTTC
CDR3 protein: CASSENFWGAEGYTF

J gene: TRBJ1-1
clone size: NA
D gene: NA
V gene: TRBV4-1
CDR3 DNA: TGCGCCAGCAGCCAAGCTATCCTCGGCAAGACAGCAGCCGACACTGAAGCTTTCTTT
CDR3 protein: CASSQAILGKTAADTEAFF

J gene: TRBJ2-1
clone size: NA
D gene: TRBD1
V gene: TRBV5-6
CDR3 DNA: TGTGCCAGCAGCTTGGGTCCCAATACAGGGGGTGGCCTGTACAATGAGCAGTTCTTC
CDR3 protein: CASSLGPNTGGGLYNEQFF

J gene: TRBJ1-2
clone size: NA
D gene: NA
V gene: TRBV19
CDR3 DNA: TGTGCCAGTAGATCGCAGGGGTCGAGGTACTATGGCTACACCTTC
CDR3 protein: CASRSQGSRYYGYTF

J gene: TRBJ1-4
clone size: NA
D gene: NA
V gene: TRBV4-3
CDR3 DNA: TGCGCCAGCAGCCAAGACAGGGGTATTACTAATGAAAAACTGTTTTTT
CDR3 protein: CASSQDRGITNEKLFF

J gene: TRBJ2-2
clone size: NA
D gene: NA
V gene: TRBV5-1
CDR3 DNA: TGCGCCAGCAGCCCCTGGGCCGGGACCGGGGAGCTGTTTTTT
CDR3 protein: CASSPWAGTGELFF

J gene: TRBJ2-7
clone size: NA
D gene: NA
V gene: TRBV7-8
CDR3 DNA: TGTGCCAGCAGCTTAACAGGGCCCTACGAGCAGTACTTC
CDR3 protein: CASSLTGPYEQYF

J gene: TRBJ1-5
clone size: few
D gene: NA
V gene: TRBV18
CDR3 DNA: TGTGCCAGCTCACCACGGGTGCCGAGTGGGCAGCCCCAGCATTTT
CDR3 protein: CASSPRVPSGQPQHF

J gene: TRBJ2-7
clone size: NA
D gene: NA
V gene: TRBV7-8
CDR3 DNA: TGTGCCAGCAGCTTAGTTGCCGGCTCCTACGAGCAGTACTTC
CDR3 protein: CASSLVAGSYEQYF

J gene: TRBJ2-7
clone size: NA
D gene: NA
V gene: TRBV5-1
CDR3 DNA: TGCGCCAGCAGCTTGGGAGGCGGGTCCTACGAGCAGTACTTC
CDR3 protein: CASSLGGGSYEQYF

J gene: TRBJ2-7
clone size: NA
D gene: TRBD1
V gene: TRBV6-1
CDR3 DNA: TGTGCCAGCAGTGTCGACAGGGGTGGGTACGAGCAGTACTTC
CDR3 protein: CASSVDRGGYEQYF

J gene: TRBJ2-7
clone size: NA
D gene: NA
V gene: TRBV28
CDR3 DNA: TGTGCCAGCAGAACTGGGGGACGGACCTACGAGCAGTACTTC
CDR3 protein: CASRTGGRTYEQYF

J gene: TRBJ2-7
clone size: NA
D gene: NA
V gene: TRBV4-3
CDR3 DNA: TGCGCCAGCAGCCAAGATGTCACAGCTAACTACGAGCAGTACTTC
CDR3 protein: CASSQDVTANYEQYF

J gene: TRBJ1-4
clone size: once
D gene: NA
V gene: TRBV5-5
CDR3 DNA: TGTGCCAGCAACTCGCCCGGGACGGCTAATGAAAAACTGTTTTTT
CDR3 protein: CASNSPGTANEKLFF

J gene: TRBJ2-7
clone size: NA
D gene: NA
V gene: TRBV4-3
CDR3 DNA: TGCGCCAGCAGCCTGACTGGAGCGGGCCACGAGCAGTACTTC
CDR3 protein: CASSLTGAGHEQYF

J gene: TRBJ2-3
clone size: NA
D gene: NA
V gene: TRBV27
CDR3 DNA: TGTGCCAGCAGTGGCCTGGGGTCAGCGGTGAGCACAGATACGCAGTATTTT
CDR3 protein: CASSGLGSAVSTDTQYF

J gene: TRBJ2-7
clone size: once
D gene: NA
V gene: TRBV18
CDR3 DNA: TGTGCCAGCTCACCACCGGGGCCCTACGAGCAGTACTTC
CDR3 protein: CASSPPGPYEQYF